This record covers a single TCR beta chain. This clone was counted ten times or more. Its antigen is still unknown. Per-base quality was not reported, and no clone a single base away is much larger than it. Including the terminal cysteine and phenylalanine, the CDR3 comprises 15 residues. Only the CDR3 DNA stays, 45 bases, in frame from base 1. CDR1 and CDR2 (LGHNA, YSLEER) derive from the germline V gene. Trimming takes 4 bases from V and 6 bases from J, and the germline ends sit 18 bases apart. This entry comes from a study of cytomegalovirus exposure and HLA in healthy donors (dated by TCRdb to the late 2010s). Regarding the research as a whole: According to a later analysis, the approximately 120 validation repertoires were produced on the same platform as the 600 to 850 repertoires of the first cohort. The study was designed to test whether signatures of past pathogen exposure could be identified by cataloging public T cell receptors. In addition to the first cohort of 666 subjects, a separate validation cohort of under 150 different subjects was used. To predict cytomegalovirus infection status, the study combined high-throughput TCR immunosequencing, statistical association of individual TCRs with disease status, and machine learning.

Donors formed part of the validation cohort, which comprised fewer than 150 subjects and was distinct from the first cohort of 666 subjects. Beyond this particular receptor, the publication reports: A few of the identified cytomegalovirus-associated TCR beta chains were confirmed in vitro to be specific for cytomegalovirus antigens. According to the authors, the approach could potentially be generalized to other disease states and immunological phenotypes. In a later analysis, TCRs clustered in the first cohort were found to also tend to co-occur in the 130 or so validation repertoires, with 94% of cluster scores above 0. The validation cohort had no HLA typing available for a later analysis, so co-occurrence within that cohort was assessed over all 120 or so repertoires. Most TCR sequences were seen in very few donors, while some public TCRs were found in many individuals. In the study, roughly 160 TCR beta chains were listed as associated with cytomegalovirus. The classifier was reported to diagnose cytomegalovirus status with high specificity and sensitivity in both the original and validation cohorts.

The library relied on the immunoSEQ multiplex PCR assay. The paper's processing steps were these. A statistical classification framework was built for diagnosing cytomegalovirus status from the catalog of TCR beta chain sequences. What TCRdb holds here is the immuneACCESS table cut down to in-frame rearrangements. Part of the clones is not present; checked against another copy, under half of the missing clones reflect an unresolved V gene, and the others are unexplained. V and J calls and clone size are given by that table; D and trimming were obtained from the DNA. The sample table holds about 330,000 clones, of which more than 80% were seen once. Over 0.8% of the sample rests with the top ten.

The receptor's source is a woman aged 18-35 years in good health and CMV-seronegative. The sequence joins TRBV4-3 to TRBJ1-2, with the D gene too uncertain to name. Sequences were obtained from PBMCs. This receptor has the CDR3 CASSLDSGFGNGYTF. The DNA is TGCGCCAGCAGCCTGGACTCAGGCTTTGGCAATGGCTACACCTTC.